Described below is a single T cell receptor beta chain sequence and its context. This specimen comes from a study of CD8+ T cells in alopecia areata. cDNA reverse transcribed from extracted RNA served as the sequencing template. The data were produced by immunoSEQ multiplex PCR, yet TCRdb's version contains in-frame clones alone and is incomplete. This table holds around 150,000 clones, 75% to 85% found once. As to treatment: oral pan-JAK inhibitor, 5-10 mg twice daily. This clonotype was obtained from a human donor with alopecia areata. The sample in question was CD8+ T cells sorted from blood, obtained at week 4, from a patient treated with tofacitinib.

The CDR3: CASRTPGQEVNEQFF. For the CDR3, the DNA is TGTGCCAGCAGAACACCGGGACAGGAGGTAAATGAGCAGTTCTTC. The rearrangement links TRBV27 to TRBJ2-1, with 8 bases fitting TRBD1. Trimming cost V 6 bases and J 7 bases; bases outside gene matches: 11. CDR1 is MNHEY, CDR2 SMNVEV, per germline (reference sequence). This CDR3 region has 15 residues.